A single sample gave rise to the 22 T cell receptor beta chains below, sequenced in a study of beta chain features in type 1 diabetes. Study results and limitations: TCRB CDR3 length was moderately but significantly reduced in all four CD4+ subsets of Type 1 diabetes patients.

Investigators reverse transcribed all isolated RNA, so they sequenced expressed TCRB transcripts. The data were produced by immunoSEQ multiplex PCR, yet TCRdb's version contains in-frame clones alone and is incomplete. The sample gives fewer than 350,000 clones, around 16% of which show up once; roughly 0.015% is in the top ten. These receptors' targets are unknown. Sequenced input: naive CD4+ T cells from blood. These receptors all come from a man between 18 and 29 years old with type 1 diabetes.

This chain uses TRBV20-1 with TRBJ2-1; D is unclear. Germline values: CDR1 DFQATT, CDR2 SNEGSKA (reference sequence). CDR3 length equals 11 residues. The CDR3 reads CNSRGQIEQFF. CDR3 nucleotides: TGCAACTCCCGTGGGCAGATTGAGCAGTTCTTC.

J is TRBJ2-5 and V is TRBV30; D gene unclear. CDR3 length: 10 residues. CDR1 is GTSNPN and CDR2 is SVGIG in the germline V gene (reference sequence). V lost 5 bases and J 4 bases, leaving 5 bases between the germline ends. DNA of the CDR3: TGTGCCTGGCCTATAGAGACCCAGTACTTC. Its protein product is CAWPIETQYF.

The J gene is TRBJ2-7, the V gene TRBV18; the match to TRBD2 covers 11 bases. CDR1 and CDR2 from the germline V gene are KGHSH and LQKENI. The V gene end was trimmed by 4 bases and the J gene end by 4 bases; junction bases not matched to a gene: 6. The CDR3 is made up of 15 amino acids. CDR3 sequence (DNA): TGTGCCAGCTCACAGACTAGCGGGACCCTATACGAGCAGTACTTC. It specifies CASSQTSGTLYEQYF.

The chain couples TRBV5-1 to TRBJ2-7, with a possible D match to TRBD1 (6 bases). Trimming took off 4 bases at V and 2 bases at J, with 13 bases between the two ends. The V gene's germline CDR1 is SGHRS and CDR2 YFSETQ. This CDR3 has 14 residues. The CDR3 here is CASSQTQGTYEQYF. CDR3 nucleotides: TGCGCCAGCAGCCAAACTCAGGGGACCTACGAGCAGTACTTC.

This clone was detected a few times. The chain combines TRBV29-1 with TRBJ1-2; D unclear. V lost 7 bases and J lost 8, with 11 bases in between. The CDR3 is made up of 10 amino acids. The germline V gene has CDR1 SQVTM and CDR2 ANQGSEA. Here the CDR3 DNA reads TGCAGCGCGGGATATTCGGGCTACACCTTC. This gives the protein CSAGYSGYTF.

This clone was counted only a few times. J is TRBJ2-7 and V is TRBV1; no DNA check was done on the table's D call, TRBD2. TRBV1 represents a pseudogene. CDR3 length: 18 residues. CDR3 nucleotides: TGCACCACGCAGTTAGCGGGAGTTCAGTGTAAAAGCTCCTACGAGCAGTACTTC. Its translation is CTTQLAGVQCKSSYEQYF.

The chain uses TRBV27 and TRBJ1-1; tentatively, D is TRBD1 (6 bases). V lost 0 bases and J 2 bases, leaving 19 bases between the germline ends. The CDR3 contains 18 residues. Germline values: CDR1 MNHEY, CDR2 SMNVEV (reference sequence). The CDR3 coding sequence is TGTGCCAGCAGTTTATCGCGGTCTCCAGGGACAAGAAACACTGAAGCTTTCTTT. Translation gives CASSLSRSPGTRNTEAFF.

The chain couples TRBV5-6 to TRBJ2-7; perhaps TRBD2 as D (5 bases). Germline assignment: CDR1 SGHDT and CDR2 YYEEEE. This CDR3 comprises 14 residues. Trimming removed 2 bases from V and 0 bases from J, with 9 bases in between. The CDR3 protein is CASSFLASSYEQYF. The CDR3 DNA reads as TGTGCCAGCAGCTTCCTAGCAAGCTCCTACGAGCAGTACTTC.

This clone occurred a few times. The sample carries other DNA sequences with the same CDR3. This chain links TRBV5-1 with TRBJ2-3; D is ambiguous. This CDR3 comprises 12 residues. Germline lookup yields CDR1 SGHRS and CDR2 YFSETQ. Trimming shortened V by 3 bases and J by 0 bases, and 2 bases separated the two germline ends. The CDR3 here is CASSSSTDTQYF. CDR3 nucleotides: TGCGCCAGCAGCTCTAGCACAGATACGCAGTATTTT.

V and J are TRBV5-1 and TRBJ1-5; 9 positions match TRBD1. Trimming took 4 bases from V and 7 from J; bases not matched to a gene: 6. CDR3 size: 14 residues. CDR1 and CDR2 from the germline V gene are SGHRS and YFSETQ. CDR3 sequence reads: CASSVGQGRQPQHF. The CDR3 coding sequence is TGCGCCAGCAGCGTGGGACAGGGAAGGCAGCCCCAGCATTTT.

J is TRBJ2-1 and V is TRBV7-9; TRBD2 might be the D (5 bases). The length of the CDR3 is 13 residues. Germline V gene sequence: CDR1 SEHNR, CDR2 FQNEAQ (reference sequence). Deletions cut 10 bases from V and 1 base from J, with 11 bases between. The CDR3: CATVLGSYNEQFF. CDR3 sequence (DNA): TGTGCCACCGTACTAGGATCCTACAATGAGCAGTTCTTC.

This sequence joins TRBV19 and TRBJ2-6, with 7 bases matching TRBD1. J gave up 3 bases and V 4 bases, and 6 bases lay outside the gene matches. Germline V gene sequence: CDR1 LNHDA, CDR2 SQIVND (reference sequence). The CDR3 consists of 16 residues. The CDR3 protein is CASSTGQRHGANVLTF. For the CDR3, the DNA is TGTGCCAGTAGTACGGGACAGCGCCATGGGGCCAACGTCCTGACTTTC.

The table lists this clone with a few counts. The chain carries TRBV11-2 and TRBJ2-3; perhaps TRBD2 as D (6 bases). The germline V gene encodes CDR1 SGHAT and CDR2 FQNNGV. The CDR3 contains 13 residues. Trimming took off 1 base at V and 11 bases at J, with 13 bases between the two ends. The CDR3 sequence: CASSLAVGAGQYF. Written as DNA, the CDR3 is TGTGCCAGCAGCTTAGCCGTCGGAGCGGGGCAGTATTTT.

The sample holds a few counts of this clone. The chain uses TRBV5-4 and TRBJ1-2, with D hard to call. In germline, CDR1 is SGHNT, CDR2 YYREEE (reference sequence). The CDR3 runs to 12 residues. V was clipped by 3 bases and J by 3 bases, with 6 bases between them. CDR3 coding DNA: TGTGCCAGCAGCTCTAAAGACTATGGCTACACCTTC. Protein product: CASSSKDYGYTF.

The V gene is TRBV11-2, the J gene TRBJ1-2; 8 positions agree with TRBD1. The V gene end was trimmed by 1 base and the J gene end by 4 bases; junction bases not matched to a gene: 5. CDR1 and CDR2 from the germline V gene are SGHAT and FQNNGV. The CDR3 covers 15 residues. Written as DNA, the CDR3 is TGTGCCAGCAGCTTAGGAACTGGGACAGGCTATGGCTACACCTTC. Residues: CASSLGTGTGYGYTF. The full variable domain, its missing parts supplied by reference TRBV11-2 and TRBJ1-2, is EAGVAQSPRYKIIEKRQSVAFWCNPISGHATLYWYQQILGQGPKLLIQFQNNGVVDDSQLPKDRFSAERLKGVDSTLKIQPAKLEDSAVYLCASSLGTGTGYGYTFGSGTRLTVV.

The J gene is TRBJ2-1, the V gene TRBV19, with 10 bases that match TRBD2. The CDR3 consists of 18 residues. J was trimmed by 0 bases and V by 6 bases; bases with no gene match: 11. Germline values: CDR1 LNHDA, CDR2 SQIVND (reference sequence). The CDR3 DNA follows: TGTGCCAGTAGCCCCCTAGCGGGAGACTGGAGCTCCTACAATGAGCAGTTCTTC. It translates to CASSPLAGDWSSYNEQFF.

The chain is built from TRBV5-6 and TRBJ2-3, with 7 bases matching TRBD1. CDR1 is SGHDT, CDR2 YYEEEE, per germline. V dropped 6 bases and J dropped 4; count of bases not matched to a gene: 8. The CDR3 is made up of 14 amino acids. CDR3 region: CASTETGRPDTQYF. The CDR3 coding sequence is TGTGCCAGCACCGAGACAGGGCGTCCAGATACGCAGTATTTT. Based on the CDR3 plus reference TRBV5-6 and TRBJ2-3, the full variable domain is DAGVTQSPTHLIKTRGQQVTLRCSPKSGHDTVSWYQQALGQGPQFIFQYYEEEERQRGNFPDRFSGHQFPNYSSELNVNALLLGDSALYLCASTETGRPDTQYFGPGTRLTVL.

This clone turned up a few times. This chain uses TRBV29-1 with TRBJ1-2; 8 bases match TRBD1. The CDR3 spans 12 residues. CDR1 and CDR2 (germline): SQVTM, ANQGSEA. J gave up 8 bases and V 3 bases, and 5 bases lay outside the gene matches. This CDR3 reads CSVESTGDGYTF. CDR3 nucleotide sequence: TGCAGCGTTGAGTCGACAGGGGACGGCTACACCTTC.

In this sample, this clone turned up a few times. The chain recombines TRBV30 with TRBJ2-5, with a tentative D call TRBD2 (6 bases). V lost 1 base to trimming and J lost 5 bases, with 11 bases between them. The CDR3 runs 13 residues. Germline CDR1 is GTSNPN and CDR2 is SVGIG (reference sequence). The CDR3 DNA is TGTGCCTGGAGTGGGGGACTGGGGGAGACCCAGTACTTC. The encoded protein is CAWSGGLGETQYF.

This clone was detected only a few times. The gene calls are TRBV30 and TRBJ2-7; tentatively, D is TRBD1 (5 bases). This CDR3 is built from 12 residues. CDR1 and CDR2 (germline): GTSNPN, SVGIG (reference sequence). Trimming stripped 4 bases from V and 1 base from J, with 8 bases between. This CDR3 is CAWTTGSYEQYF. DNA for the CDR3: TGTGCCTGGACTACAGGATCCTACGAGCAGTACTTC.

V usage is TRBV28 and J usage is TRBJ2-1; 7 bases are shared with TRBD2. This CDR3 spans 14 amino acids. The germline gives CDR1 MDHEN, CDR2 SYDVKM. V shed 2 bases, J shed 10 bases, and the junction held 8 bases outside the gene matches. The CDR3: CASSLAGVEEEQFF. As DNA, the CDR3 is TGTGCCAGCAGTTTAGCGGGAGTGGAGGAGGAGCAGTTCTTC.

This clone was counted only a few times. The chain is built from TRBV19 and TRBJ1-6, with D tentatively TRBD1 (6 bases). Between the trimmed V and J ends, which lost 6 bases and 7 bases, there was a span of 16 bases. This CDR3 region has 15 residues. Germline V gene data show CDR1 as LNHDA and CDR2 as SQIVND (reference sequence). The CDR3 nucleotides are TGTGCCAGTAGCTGGGCGAGGGGGGGAAATTCACCCCTCCACTTT. Its protein is CASSWARGGNSPLHF. Based on the CDR3 plus reference TRBV19 and TRBJ1-6, the full variable domain is DGGITQSPKYLFRKEGQNVTLSCEQNLNHDAMYWYRQDPGQGLRLIYYSQIVNDFQKGDIAEGYSVSREKKESFPLTVTSAQKNPTAFYLCASSWARGGNSPLHFGNGTRLTVT.